This TCR beta chain stems from a study of blood T cell repertoires in COVID-19. Background on the study: COVID-19 samples collected from the United States, Italy and Spain covered acute and convalescent phases.

The length of the CDR3 is 14 residues. Trimming stripped 6 bases from V and 4 bases from J, with 15 bases between. Germline assignment: CDR1 SGHTA and CDR2 FQGNSA. Data came from immunoSEQ multiplex PCR; TCRdb stores just in-frame clones and leaves some out. The repertoire holds roughly 14,000 clones, with approximately 80% as singletons. The chain employs TRBV7-2 and TRBJ1-1; weak D call: TRBD1 (6 bases). The sequencing sample was made of peripheral blood. This TCR came from a human donor in a cohort sampled during active COVID-19. In nucleotides, the CDR3 is TGTGCCAGCAGGCAGGGGAGGGGCGGCACTGAAGCTTTCTTT. Translated: CASRQGRGGTEAFF.